Described below is a single TCR beta chain sequence and its context. The antigen is unknown. Cells sorted as Tregs were CD4+, CD25+ and CD127-/low. Whole-study findings and limits: Tumor memory CD4+ T cell TCR gene usage was found to cluster with blood and lymph node memory CD4+ cells and with lymph node naive CD4+ cells.

CDR1 MDHEN and CDR2 SYDVKM come from the germline V gene. This CDR3 region has 13 residues. Trimming removed 1 base at V and 6 bases at J, with 7 bases between. Semi-nested PCR with Nested Universal Primer A followed constant-region reverse priming of full-length variable regions. In TCRdb, the 5' RACE reads were re-called with MiXCR into one record per CDR3 protein. The table includes under 9,500 distinct CDR3 sequences, roughly 34% detected once. The receptor was derived from a female donor with breast cancer. What was sequenced was Tregs sorted from blood. The gene calls are TRBV28 and TRBJ2-1, with D possibly being TRBD2 (5 bases). The chain's CDR3 is CASSLSAVNEQFF. Here the CDR3 DNA reads TGTGCCAGCAGTTTATCAGCGGTCAATGAGCAGTTCTTC.